This entry features one TCR beta chain sequence. CDR1 SEHNR and CDR2 FQNEAQ come from the germline V gene (reference sequence). The ends were cut back, 0 bases at V and 3 bases at J, with 11 bases in the middle. This CDR3 has 16 amino acids. This sample is part of a study of T-cell memory formation after mild COVID-19. TCRdb recomputed calls from the 5' RACE reads with MiXCR, one row per CDR3 protein. Of under 350,000 distinct CDR3 sequences listed, roughly 16% are singletons. The receptor's source is a man in his late teens or twenties who had mild COVID-19 (a few samples of this study predate the infection). Cell type and time point are not known. The specimen was PBMCs or a T cell subset sorted from them (not recorded which). The chain has TRBV7-9 and TRBJ2-2, with D hard to call. The CDR3 sequence is CASSLAPRLDTGELFF. CDR3 sequence (DNA): TGTGCCAGCAGCTTAGCGCCCCGTTTGGACACCGGGGAGCTGTTTTTT.